Presented here are 20 T cell receptor beta chains from one specimen sequenced in a study of T cell changes during pregnancy in multiple sclerosis. Measured with immunoSEQ multiplex PCR; TCRdb has only the in-frame clones, and not every one. The table shows tens of thousands of clones, with about 92% occurring only once. This specimen was peripheral blood, taken in the first trimester of pregnancy. These receptors were obtained from a female donor in good health, enrolled as a control in a pregnancy study.

CDR3 amino acids: CASSTITSGNYNEQFF. The DNA of the CDR3 is TGTGCCAGCAGTACGATCACTAGCGGGAACTACAATGAGCAGTTCTTC. The chain is built from TRBV27 and TRBJ2-1; 10 positions match TRBD2. Germline loops: CDR1 MNHEY, CDR2 SMNVEV (reference sequence). V shed 5 bases and J 3 bases; nucleotides not matched to a gene: 7. This CDR3 spans 16 amino acids.

This clone was observed a handful of times. The chain recombines TRBV7-2 with TRBJ1-5, with TRBD1 matching 7 bases. V lost 0 bases to trimming and J lost 4 bases; unmatched junction nucleotides: 3. The CDR3 length is 15 residues. Germline V CDR1 and CDR2: SGHTA, FQGNSA. CDR3 nucleotides: TGTGCCAGCAGCTTAGCTAGGGACAGTAATCAGCCCCAGCATTTT. Protein product: CASSLARDSNQPQHF.

The chain is built from TRBV5-6 and TRBJ1-5; tentative D call: TRBD1 (5 bases). CDR3 length: 13 amino acids. The germline CDR1 and CDR2 sequences are SGHDT and YYEEEE. Trimming left V 1 base short and J 5 bases short, with 7 bases between. This chain's CDR3 is CASSLSRDQPQHF. The DNA of the CDR3 is TGTGCCAGCAGCTTGTCCAGGGATCAGCCCCAGCATTTT.

The chain employs TRBV10-3 and TRBJ1-2, with 9 positions matching TRBD1. Per germline, CDR1 ENHRY and CDR2 SYGVKD. Unmatched junction bases numbered 8, after V lost 9 bases and J lost 0 bases. The CDR3 has 15 amino acids. The CDR3 loop is CAMKEGQGPNYGYTF. Written as DNA, the CDR3 is TGTGCCATGAAGGAGGGACAGGGACCTAACTATGGCTACACCTTC.

V usage is TRBV7-2 and J usage is TRBJ2-3; perhaps TRBD2 as D (6 bases). Germline V gene lookup returns CDR1 SGHTA and CDR2 FQGNSA. The germline V and J ends were trimmed by 5 bases and 0 bases, with 15 bases remaining between them. The CDR3 sequence is 16 residues long. The chain's CDR3 is CASSVQPGLSTDTQYF. CDR3 nucleotides: TGTGCCAGCAGCGTACAACCGGGACTTAGCACAGATACGCAGTATTTT.

The chain carries TRBV11-3 and TRBJ1-3; D unresolved. Germline CDR1 is SGHNT and CDR2 is YENEEA. This CDR3 is 15 amino acids long. Trimming left V 2 bases short and J 1 base short, with 9 bases between. For the CDR3, the DNA is TGTGCCAGCAGCTTACATCCGGGATCTGGAAACACCATATATTTT. This sequence encodes CASSLHPGSGNTIYF. Drawing the rest from reference TRBV11-3 and TRBJ1-3, the complete variable domain is EAGVVQSPRYKIIEKKQPVAFWCNPISGHNTLYWYLQNLGQGPELLIRYENEEAVDDSQLPKDRFSAERLKGVDSTLKIQPAELGDSAVYLCASSLHPGSGNTIYFGEGSWLTVV.

The genes are TRBV5-1 and TRBJ2-2; D not resolved. Per germline, CDR1 SGHRS and CDR2 YFSETQ. The CDR3 sequence is 15 residues long. Trimming cost V 2 bases and J 3 bases, with 11 bases left between them. The CDR3 region has the DNA TGCGCCAGCAGCTTTAATGTCTTTTACACCGGGGAGCTGTTTTTT. This encodes CASSFNVFYTGELFF.

The CDR3 DNA follows: TGCGCCAGCAGCCCTCGGACAGGGGGCACTGAAGCTTTCTTT. As protein: CASSPRTGGTEAFF. This chain uses TRBV5-1 with TRBJ1-1; 10 positions match TRBD1. Germline assignment: CDR1 SGHRS and CDR2 YFSETQ. The junction had 4 bases not matched to a gene; V was cut back by 4 bases and J by 4 bases. The CDR3 spans 14 residues.

The rearrangement joins TRBV4-3 to TRBJ1-2; 7 positions agree with TRBD1. V was pared by 4 bases and J by 4 bases, with 6 bases of the junction left unmatched. CDR1 and CDR2 (germline): LGHNA, YSLEER. This CDR3 contains 14 residues. The CDR3 sequence: CASSPSGQSYGYTF. Written as DNA, the CDR3 is TGCGCCAGCAGCCCTTCGGGACAGAGCTATGGCTACACCTTC.

The chain has TRBV7-3 and TRBJ2-2; 10 bases are shared with TRBD2. With 4 bases clipped from V and 4 bases from J, the junction kept 15 bases outside the gene matches. The CDR3 consists of 19 residues. In germline, CDR1 is SGHTA, CDR2 FQGTGA. The CDR3 DNA follows: TGTGCCAGCAGCTCACACCGGGAGGGAGCGGGAGGGCCCACCGGGGAGCTGTTTTTT. It yields the protein CASSSHREGAGGPTGELFF.

The CDR3 region is CASSLGTSLVNEQFF. CDR3 DNA: TGCGCCAGCAGCTTGGGGACTAGCCTTGTAAATGAGCAGTTCTTC. J is TRBJ2-1 and V is TRBV5-1; 8 bases are a match to TRBD2. After removal of 0 bases from V and 7 bases from J, the junction contained 6 bases not matched to a gene. The CDR3 spans 15 residues. Germline lookup yields CDR1 SGHRS and CDR2 YFSETQ.

The rearrangement joins TRBV10-3 to TRBJ1-2; 7 nucleotides match TRBD1. CDR1 and CDR2 from the germline V gene are ENHRY and SYGVKD. J gave up 4 bases and V 7 bases, and 9 bases lay outside the gene matches. The CDR3 is 14 residues long. The chain's CDR3 is CAITVRQGGYGYTF. For the CDR3, the DNA is TGTGCCATCACCGTACGACAGGGAGGCTATGGCTACACCTTC.

The rearrangement links TRBV5-1 to TRBJ2-1, with 8 bases aligning to TRBD2. V trimming: 0 bases; J trimming: 5 bases; junction bases outside the gene matches: 4. Per the germline V gene, CDR1 is SGHRS and CDR2 is YFSETQ. CDR3 length: 15 amino acids. CDR3 sequence reads: CASSLERGSNNEQFF. CDR3 DNA: TGCGCCAGCAGCTTGGAGCGGGGGTCTAACAATGAGCAGTTCTTC.

The chain has TRBV5-1 and TRBJ2-1; 11 bases are a match to TRBD1. The trim removed 2 bases at V and 10 bases at J, leaving 5 bases unmatched. The length of the CDR3 is 14 residues. Germline values: CDR1 SGHRS, CDR2 YFSETQ. This CDR3 reads CASSLGQGALEQFF. CDR3 nucleotides: TGCGCCAGCAGCTTAGGACAGGGGGCCCTCGAGCAGTTCTTC.

The chain links TRBV7-2 to TRBJ1-1; D might be TRBD1 (6 bases). This CDR3 has 11 residues. Looked up from germline, CDR1 is SGHTA and CDR2 is FQGNSA. Trimming removed 5 bases at V and 8 bases at J, with 9 bases between. The CDR3: CASSQDREAFF. The DNA for the CDR3 is TGTGCCAGCAGCCAAGACAGGGAAGCTTTCTTT.

The count of this clone is one. The V gene is TRBV2, the J gene TRBJ2-5, with 9 bases aligning to TRBD1. Trimming took 6 bases from V and 4 from J; bases not matched to a gene: 6. The CDR3 consists of 14 residues. Germline V gives CDR1 SNHLY, CDR2 FYNNEI. The CDR3 reads CASSELGQGETQYF. The CDR3 bases are TGTGCCAGCAGCGAATTGGGACAGGGAGAGACCCAGTACTTC. Complete variable domain (other parts from reference TRBV2 and TRBJ2-5): EPEVTQTPSHQVTQMGQEVILRCVPISNHLYFYWYRQILGQKVEFLVSFYNNEISEKSEIFDDQFSVERPDGSNFTLKIRSTKLEDSAMYFCASSELGQGETQYFGPGTRLLVL.

V gene TRBV25-1 combines with J gene TRBJ1-1, with D tentatively TRBD1 (5 bases). The CDR3 loop spans 14 amino acids. From germline, CDR1 is MGHDK and CDR2 SYGVNS. Trimming pared 2 bases from V and 4 bases from J, leaving 11 bases between. The CDR3 reads CASSEPQGFTEAFF. The CDR3, as DNA: TGTGCCAGCAGTGAACCCCAGGGTTTCACTGAAGCTTTCTTT.

The chain has TRBV11-3 and TRBJ1-5; TRBD1 matches at 7 bases. The CDR3 extends over 18 amino acids. From germline, CDR1 is SGHNT and CDR2 YENEEA. Unmatched junction bases numbered 13, after V lost 1 base and J lost 4 bases. CDR3: CASSLVPGGKGANQPQHF. The DNA for the CDR3 is TGTGCCAGCAGCTTAGTTCCTGGGGGGAAGGGGGCAAATCAGCCCCAGCATTTT.

The chain links TRBV5-1 to TRBJ2-7, with 7 bases fitting TRBD1. Germline loops: CDR1 SGHRS, CDR2 YFSETQ. Trimming removed 1 base from V and 2 bases from J; junction bases left unmatched: 3. The CDR3 runs to 14 residues. The CDR3 here is CASSLKQGPYEQYF. The DNA for the CDR3 is TGCGCCAGCAGCTTGAAACAGGGGCCCTACGAGCAGTACTTC.

The chain links TRBV5-1 to TRBJ2-7, with 8 bases identical to TRBD2. The CDR3 is 20 amino acids. CDR1 is SGHRS, CDR2 YFSETQ, per germline. V gave up 2 bases and J gave up 5 bases; unmatched junction bases: 24. DNA of the CDR3: TGCGCCAGCAGCTTCGCCCAGGGGTGGTATGACAGCGGGAGATCGGACGAGCAGTACTTC. This encodes CASSFAQGWYDSGRSDEQYF.